These 32 T cell receptor beta chains originate from one sample sequenced in a study of regulatory T cells in long-lasting Graves disease. As to time point: persistent/refractory GD, antithyroid drugs over 5 years with positive TRAb. From RNA extracted from PBMCs, the TCR library was made. Library construction for TCR beta used iRepertoire HTBI primers and Arm-PCR of CDR3 regions. Via MiXCR, TCRdb re-called the multiplex PCR reads, giving one row per CDR3 protein. This sample carries approximately 690,000 distinct CDR3 sequences, 30% of them seen once, and the ten largest clones take 40% to 50%. The source was peripheral blood mononuclear cells (PBMCs), collected when the disease was refractory, from a patient treated with antithyroid drugs. All receptors derive from a female donor with Graves disease.

The V call is TRBV11-1, the J call TRBJ1-1, with TRBD1 matching 7 bases. This CDR3 is built from 14 residues. J was trimmed by 5 bases and V by 5 bases; bases with no gene match: 8. Germline CDR1 SGHAT, CDR2 FQDESV (reference sequence). The CDR3 sequence: CASSHGQVETEAFF. The CDR3 DNA reads as TGTGCCAGCAGCCACGGACAGGTGGAAACTGAAGCTTTCTTT.

This chain links TRBV2 with TRBJ2-4; 11 nucleotides align to TRBD2. Germline V gene data show CDR1 as SNHLY and CDR2 as FYNNEI. V was clipped by 10 bases and J by 1 base; unmatched bases: 9. The CDR3 has 16 residues. The CDR3 protein is CATWTSGLGAKNIQYF. The DNA of the CDR3 is TGTGCCACTTGGACTAGCGGGTTGGGGGCCAAAAACATTCAGTACTTC.

This clonotype was counted between two and nine times. V is TRBV5-1 and J is TRBJ1-2; D unresolved. The CDR3 has 14 residues. V was clipped by 1 base and J by 7 bases, with 14 bases between them. Germline values: CDR1 SGHRS, CDR2 YFSETQ. The CDR3 sequence: CASSLYSFEAGYTF. CDR3 sequence (DNA): TGCGCCAGCAGCTTGTACAGTTTTGAGGCTGGCTACACCTTC.

CDR3 bases: TGTGCCACCAGCGGTGCCAGACTCGGTGGAAAACTGTTTTTT. It translates to CATSGARLGGKLFF. The V gene is TRBV15, the J gene TRBJ1-4, with D hard to call. The V and J ends lost 5 bases and 10 bases respectively, with 17 bases between them. The CDR3 is 14 residues long. The germline gives CDR1 LNHNV, CDR2 YYDKDF (reference sequence).

CDR3 in amino acids: CASSQREGVYEQYF. CDR3 DNA: TGTGCCAGCAGTCAGCGGGAGGGGGTATACGAGCAGTACTTC. The chain couples TRBV28 to TRBJ2-7, with 10 bases lining up with TRBD2. Trimming took 5 bases from V and 4 from J; bases not matched to a gene: 5. Germline lookup yields CDR1 MDHEN and CDR2 SYDVKM. CDR3 size: 14 residues.

This clonotype came up a few times. The chain carries TRBV20-1 and TRBJ2-5, with unresolved D. This CDR3 contains 17 residues. V lost 0 bases and J 1 base, leaving 18 bases between the germline ends. The germline CDR1 and CDR2 sequences are DFQATT and SNEGSKA (reference sequence). The CDR3 coding sequence is TGCAGTGCTAGAGATCTGAGCAGTGAGAAGGTCCAAGAGACCCAGTACTTC. Its translation is CSARDLSSEKVQETQYF.

The chain is built from TRBV7-3 and TRBJ2-7, with D possibly TRBD1 on 5 matching bases. The CDR3 is 15 amino acids. Trimming took off 0 bases at V and 3 bases at J, with 12 bases between the two ends. CDR1 SGHTA and CDR2 FQGTGA come from the germline V gene. In nucleotides, the CDR3 is TGTGCCAGCAGCTTAACCGGCAGGGAATACTACGAGCAGTACTTC. As protein: CASSLTGREYYEQYF.

The V and J genes are TRBV19 and TRBJ1-2, with 7 bases that match TRBD1. Germline V gives CDR1 LNHDA, CDR2 SQIVND (reference sequence). With V trimmed by 5 bases and J by 8 bases, 11 bases remained unmatched. CDR3 length equals 14 residues. CDR3 protein: CASSDLQGMRGYTF. CDR3 in DNA: TGTGCCAGTAGTGACCTACAGGGGATGCGCGGCTACACCTTC. The variable domain in full, completed from reference TRBV19 and TRBJ1-2, reads DGGITQSPKYLFRKEGQNVTLSCEQNLNHDAMYWYRQDPGQGLRLIYYSQIVNDFQKGDIAEGYSVSREKKESFPLTVTSAQKNPTAFYLCASSDLQGMRGYTFGSGTRLTVV.

The chain couples TRBV6-1 to TRBJ1-3; 7 bases match TRBD1. Germline V gene sequence: CDR1 MNHNS, CDR2 SASEGT. The ends lost 3 bases at V and 0 bases at J; junction bases unmatched: 17. The CDR3 has 20 amino acids. Written as DNA, the CDR3 is TGTGCCAGCAGTGAGAGGACAGGTCGCCGGATCTTGGGCTCTGGAAACACCATATATTTT. This gives the protein CASSERTGRRILGSGNTIYF.

This chain links TRBV27 with TRBJ1-5; 9 bases line up with TRBD1. The CDR3 has 14 amino acids. V dropped 7 bases and J dropped 4; count of bases not matched to a gene: 5. In germline, CDR1 is MNHEY, CDR2 SMNVEV (reference sequence). The DNA of the CDR3 is TGTGCCAGCAACCGACAGGGGGTTAATCAGCCCCAGCATTTT. Translation gives CASNRQGVNQPQHF.

This clonotype has ten or more counts. The chain uses TRBV6-1 and TRBJ2-7, with 7 bases matching TRBD2. This CDR3 spans 12 amino acids. Germline CDR1 is MNHNS and CDR2 is SASEGT. J gave up 6 bases and V 8 bases, and 7 bases lay outside the gene matches. The CDR3 spells CASWTSRSEQYF. The CDR3 DNA is TGTGCCAGCTGGACTAGTCGGAGCGAGCAGTACTTC.

This clonotype was detected only a few times. The chain has TRBV6-1 and TRBJ1-6; D gene unclear. The CDR3 length is 14 residues. Germline lookup yields CDR1 MNHNS and CDR2 SASEGT. V was cut by 5 bases and J by 10 bases, with 15 bases left in between. Here the CDR3 reads CASSLSLGRSPLHF. CDR3 in DNA: TGTGCCAGCAGTCTTTCTTTGGGGAGATCACCCCTCCACTTT.

The sample holds a few counts of this clonotype. CDR3 bases: TGTGCCAGCAGCTGGGGACTGAGCACAGATACGCAGTATTTT. It yields the protein CASSWGLSTDTQYF. The chain has TRBV11-2 and TRBJ2-3; weak D call: TRBD2 (6 bases). The V end was cut by 4 bases, the J end by 0 bases, with 8 bases between. From germline, CDR1 is SGHAT and CDR2 FQNNGV. This CDR3 region has 14 residues.

This clonotype was counted a few times. The chain carries TRBV15 and TRBJ1-4; D is ambiguous. The CDR3 spans 15 residues. V gave up 0 bases and J gave up 4 bases, with 9 bases separating them. Per germline, CDR1 LNHNV and CDR2 YYDKDF (reference sequence). The DNA of the CDR3 is TGTGCCACCAGCAGAGATTACTACGTTAATGAAAAACTGTTTTTT. Encoded protein: CATSRDYYVNEKLFF.

V usage is TRBV6-4 and J usage is TRBJ1-2; 7 bases align to TRBD1. Per germline, CDR1 MRHNA and CDR2 SNTAGT. V was clipped by 5 bases and J by 3 bases; unmatched bases: 15. The CDR3 sequence is 17 residues long. CDR3 sequence: CASSSNPDRDKDYGYTF. In DNA, the CDR3 is TGTGCCAGCAGTTCCAATCCCGACAGGGATAAGGACTATGGCTACACCTTC.

The chain is built from TRBV12-3 or TRBV12-4 and TRBJ1-2, with D maybe TRBD1 (5 bases). The CDR3 spans 15 residues. V was trimmed by 1 base and J by 2 bases, leaving 11 bases between them. CDR3: CASSLVGVPNYGYTF. CDR3 in DNA: TGTGCCAGCAGTTTAGTGGGGGTCCCCAACTATGGCTACACCTTC.

The chain has TRBV10-1 and TRBJ2-2; a possible D gene is TRBD1 (5 bases). The CDR3 is made up of 14 amino acids. Germline CDR1 WNHNN, CDR2 SYGVQD (reference sequence). Trimming took off 5 bases at V and 2 bases at J, with 9 bases between the two ends. For the CDR3, the DNA is TGCGCCAGCAGTCAAGGGGTTAACACCGGGGAGCTGTTTTTT. It encodes CASSQGVNTGELFF.

The V and J genes are TRBV6-1 and TRBJ1-5; possible D gene TRBD1, 6 bases. The V and J ends lost 5 bases and 0 bases respectively, with 11 bases between them. The length of the CDR3 is 15 residues. Germline CDR1 reads MNHNS; CDR2 reads SASEGT. Here the CDR3 reads CASSTNRVSNQPQHF. In DNA, the CDR3 is TGTGCCAGCAGTACAAACAGGGTTAGCAATCAGCCCCAGCATTTT.

This chain links TRBV11-2 with TRBJ1-3, with D unclear. V dropped 1 base and J dropped 9 bases, with 16 bases sitting between them. CDR3 length equals 15 residues. In germline, CDR1 is SGHAT, CDR2 FQNNGV. The CDR3 loop is CASSLGVKLGSTIYF. Here the CDR3 DNA reads TGTGCCAGCAGCTTAGGGGTGAAGCTCGGGAGCACCATATATTTT. The entire variable domain, with the rest obtained from reference TRBV11-2 and TRBJ1-3, is as follows: EAGVAQSPRYKIIEKRQSVAFWCNPISGHATLYWYQQILGQGPKLLIQFQNNGVVDDSQLPKDRFSAERLKGVDSTLKIQPAKLEDSAVYLCASSLGVKLGSTIYFGEGSWLTVV.

This chain connects TRBV11-2 to TRBJ2-7; D gene ambiguous. Germline V CDR1 and CDR2: SGHAT, FQNNGV. There are 14 residues in the CDR3. Trimming removed 5 bases from V and 4 bases from J, with 15 bases in between. CDR3 coding DNA: TGTGCCAGCAGCCGCGGATCGATCTATTACGAGCAGTACTTC. This gives the protein CASSRGSIYYEQYF.

The rearrangement uses TRBV7-9 and TRBJ1-5; 10 nucleotides line up with TRBD1. CDR3 length: 13 amino acids. The germline gives CDR1 SEHNR, CDR2 FQNEAQ (reference sequence). V shed 5 bases, J shed 9 bases, and the junction held 4 bases outside the gene matches. This CDR3 reads CASSTGQGRPQHF. The CDR3, as DNA: TGTGCCAGCAGCACGGGACAGGGGAGGCCCCAGCATTTT.

The gene calls are TRBV2 and TRBJ1-5, with a tentative D call TRBD1 (5 bases). The CDR3 is 15 amino acids. Germline loops: CDR1 SNHLY, CDR2 FYNNEI. With 4 bases removed from V and 2 bases from J, the gap between germline ends came to 12 bases. As DNA, the CDR3 is TGTGCCAGCAGTGGAGGGGCCCTGGGCAATCAGCCCCAGCATTTT. This gives the protein CASSGGALGNQPQHF.

Only a few counts were recorded for this clonotype. The chain has TRBV7-6 and TRBJ2-2; maybe TRBD2 (6 bases). The CDR3 totals 18 residues. Looked up from germline, CDR1 is SGHVS and CDR2 is FNYEAQ. V lost 7 bases and J 0 bases, leaving 21 bases between the germline ends. CDR3 in amino acids: CASTSPGVAATNTGELFF. CDR3 nucleotide sequence: TGTGCCAGCACCTCCCCTGGGGTAGCGGCCACGAACACCGGGGAGCTGTTTTTT.

V is TRBV9 and J is TRBJ1-1; tentative D call: TRBD1 (5 bases). V was trimmed by 4 bases and J by 4 bases, leaving 17 bases between them. CDR1 and CDR2 (germline): SGDLS, YYNGEE. The length of the CDR3 is 15 residues. DNA of the CDR3: TGTGCCAGCAGCCCGCATAGGGGCCTCGGCACTGAAGCTTTCTTT. Protein sequence: CASSPHRGLGTEAFF.

This clonotype was seen ten or more times. V and J are TRBV6-2 or TRBV6-3 and TRBJ1-5, with a weak D call TRBD1 (5 bases). The germline V gene has CDR1 MNHEY and CDR2 SVGEGT. V was cut by 6 bases and J by 3 bases, with 21 bases left in between. The length of the CDR3 is 17 residues. In DNA form, the CDR3 reads TGTGCCAGCAGCTGGACCCGGGACCGGGGAATCAATCAGCCCCAGCATTTT. It is translated as CASSWTRDRGINQPQHF.

CDR3 amino acids: CASSQQGTRSYEYF. CDR3 bases: TGTGCCAGCAGCCAACAGGGGACGCGGTCCTACGAGTACTTC. This sequence joins TRBV14 and TRBJ2-7, with D possibly TRBD1 on 6 matching bases. Trimming stripped 2 bases from V and 11 bases from J, with 19 bases between. This CDR3 is built from 14 residues. From germline, CDR1 is SGHDN and CDR2 FVKESK.

This clonotype has ten or more counts. The V gene is TRBV28, the J gene TRBJ1-5, with D unresolved. The germline V and J ends were trimmed by 6 bases and 7 bases, with 16 bases remaining between them. In germline, CDR1 is MDHEN, CDR2 SYDVKM. The CDR3 sequence is 14 residues long. The CDR3 sequence is CASRETGRLQPQHF. Here the CDR3 DNA reads TGTGCCAGCAGAGAAACCGGGAGGCTACAGCCCCAGCATTTT.

This clonotype was seen more than once but under ten times. The V call is TRBV7-6, the J call TRBJ1-1; the D gene is possibly TRBD1 (5 bases). Per the germline V gene, CDR1 is SGHVS and CDR2 is FNYEAQ. Deletions cut 5 bases from V and 6 bases from J, with 13 bases between. The CDR3 length is 13 residues. The CDR3 region is CASSLGPTAEAFF. The CDR3 DNA reads TGTGCCAGCAGCCTGGGACCAACCGCTGAAGCTTTCTTT.

This clonotype was seen more than once but under ten times. V and J are TRBV6-1 and TRBJ1-5; tentative D call: TRBD1 (6 bases). There are 15 residues in the CDR3. Germline loops: CDR1 MNHNS, CDR2 SASEGT. V lost 2 bases to trimming and J lost 2 bases, with 10 bases between them. The CDR3 spells CASSELYRGNQPQHF. The CDR3 coding sequence is TGTGCCAGCAGTGAACTATACAGGGGCAATCAGCCCCAGCATTTT.

The J gene is TRBJ1-3, the V gene TRBV6-5, with D possibly being TRBD1 (5 bases). This CDR3 comprises 14 residues. V was clipped by 4 bases and J by 6 bases, with 13 bases between them. CDR1 is MNHEY, CDR2 SVGAGI, per germline. CDR3 nucleotides: TGTGCCAGCAGTTGCCCGGGACTGGAAAACACCATATATTTT. This translates into CASSCPGLENTIYF.

The rearrangement links TRBV12-3 or TRBV12-4 to TRBJ1-5; D unresolved. V shed 3 bases and J shed 6 bases, with 12 bases lying between them. This CDR3 comprises 14 residues. CDR3: CASSFTDSSQPQHF. CDR3 DNA sequence: TGTGCCAGCAGTTTCACGGATTCCAGTCAGCCCCAGCATTTT.

The V gene is TRBV28, the J gene TRBJ1-5; D remains ambiguous. CDR3 size: 12 residues. V dropped 2 bases and J dropped 10 bases, with 9 bases sitting between them. CDR1 MDHEN and CDR2 SYDVKM come from the germline V gene. The CDR3 is CASSLNPGPQHF. CDR3 DNA: TGTGCCAGCAGTTTAAACCCGGGCCCCCAGCATTTT.